Listed here are 20 T cell receptor beta chains from one sample, sequenced in a study of beta chain features in type 1 diabetes. Every isolated RNA sample was fully reverse transcribed, so sequencing captured expressed TCRB transcripts. TCRdb keeps only in-frame clones here, not all; method: immunoSEQ multiplex PCR. The sample yields about 470,000 clones, 30% seen once. The sequenced sample was naive CD4+ T cells from blood. The source of these receptors is a man between 18 and 35 years old in good health.

This clone was counted between two and nine times. The rearrangement links TRBV7-6 to TRBJ2-5; perhaps TRBD1 as D (6 bases). V lost 1 base and J lost 3, with 6 bases in between. The CDR3 consists of 13 residues. Germline assignment: CDR1 SGHVS and CDR2 FNYEAQ. In nucleotides, the CDR3 is TGTGCCAGCAGCTTAGACAGGGAAGAGACCCAGTACTTC. This gives the protein CASSLDREETQYF.

The V gene is TRBV6-5, the J gene TRBJ1-2; 7 nucleotides match TRBD1. Trimming took 5 bases from V and 5 from J; bases not matched to a gene: 8. The length of the CDR3 is 14 residues. Per germline, CDR1 MNHEY and CDR2 SVGAGI. Here the CDR3 reads CASSPGTVPYGYTF. DNA of the CDR3: TGTGCCAGCAGTCCCGGGACAGTCCCTTATGGCTACACCTTC.

The chain recombines TRBV6-1 with TRBJ2-7; no definite D call. Trimming stripped 3 bases from V and 2 bases from J, with 11 bases between. Per the germline V gene, CDR1 is MNHNS and CDR2 is SASEGT. This CDR3 spans 14 amino acids. The CDR3 sequence: CASSEPGRTYEQYF. Here the CDR3 DNA reads TGTGCCAGCAGTGAGCCCGGACGGACCTACGAGCAGTACTTC.

This clone has just one count. The CDR3 bases are TGTGCCAGCAACGGACAGGGGAGCAATCAGCCCCAGCATTTT. As protein: CASNGQGSNQPQHF. The chain recombines TRBV6-1 with TRBJ1-5, with 9 bases aligning to TRBD1. With V trimmed by 7 bases and J by 1 base, 2 bases remained unmatched. Germline V gene lookup returns CDR1 MNHNS and CDR2 SASEGT. CDR3 size: 14 residues.

The gene calls are TRBV30 and TRBJ2-5; 10 bases map to TRBD2. Trimming cost V 4 bases and J 4 bases; bases outside gene matches: 3. The V gene's germline CDR1 is GTSNPN and CDR2 SVGIG (reference sequence). This CDR3 is 13 amino acids long. This CDR3 is CAWTASGRETQYF. The CDR3 DNA reads TGTGCCTGGACGGCTAGCGGGAGAGAGACCCAGTACTTC.

This clone was observed a few times. In DNA, the CDR3 is TGTGCCAGCAGCCGACTAGCGGGAGTCACCGGGGAGCTGTTTTTT. Translating it yields CASSRLAGVTGELFF. The chain combines TRBV6-5 with TRBJ2-2; 12 positions match TRBD2. This CDR3 spans 15 amino acids. V lost 6 bases to trimming and J lost 4 bases; unmatched junction nucleotides: 3. Germline values: CDR1 MNHEY, CDR2 SVGAGI.

This clone was observed a handful of times. The V call is TRBV5-4, the J call TRBJ2-5; possible D gene TRBD1, 7 bases. Per the germline V gene, CDR1 is SGHNT and CDR2 is YYREEE (reference sequence). Trimming removed 4 bases from V and 2 bases from J, with 15 bases in between. CDR3 length equals 15 residues. CDR3 coding DNA: TGTGCCAGCAGCAAGATACAGGGGAGGCAAGAGACCCAGTACTTC. Amino acids: CASSKIQGRQETQYF.

This sequence joins TRBV27 and TRBJ2-5; D unresolved. The CDR3 runs 13 residues. V lost 5 bases to trimming and J lost 7 bases, with 14 bases between them. The germline V gene encodes CDR1 MNHEY and CDR2 SMNVEV (reference sequence). The DNA of the CDR3 is TGTGCCAGCAGTAAGACTGTGCCGGGGACCCAGTACTTC. Its translation: CASSKTVPGTQYF.

The rearrangement uses TRBV9 and TRBJ2-1, with 10 nucleotides matching TRBD2. V shed 0 bases, J shed 6 bases, and the junction held 6 bases outside the gene matches. Looked up from germline, CDR1 is SGDLS and CDR2 is YYNGEE. The CDR3 has 16 residues. In nucleotides, the CDR3 is TGTGCCAGCAGCGTAGCTGGGGCTAGCGGGAGCAATGAGCAGTTCTTC. Translation: CASSVAGASGSNEQFF.

This clone has a handful of counts. The genes are TRBV25-1 and TRBJ1-4, with 7 bases lining up with TRBD1. Trimming at V came to 6 bases and at J to 3 bases, leaving 10 bases not matched to a gene. The CDR3 spans 16 residues. Germline CDR1 MGHDK, CDR2 SYGVNS. CDR3 DNA sequence: TGTGCCAGCAGGTCGACAGGGTTTACGGCTAATGAAAAACTGTTTTTT. This sequence encodes CASRSTGFTANEKLFF.

The J gene is TRBJ2-7, the V gene TRBV6-1; TRBD2 agrees at 12 bases. V lost 6 bases to trimming and J lost 9 bases; unmatched junction nucleotides: 9. Germline lookup yields CDR1 MNHNS and CDR2 SASEGT. The CDR3 contains 14 residues. Written as DNA, the CDR3 is TGTGCCAGCAGGACGACTAGCGGGAGTTATGGGCAGTACTTC. This translates into CASRTTSGSYGQYF.

This clone was observed a single time. The rearrangement joins TRBV7-2 to TRBJ2-1; TRBD2 agrees at 10 bases. This CDR3 comprises 14 residues. With V trimmed by 2 bases and J by 8 bases, 3 bases remained unmatched. Germline V gene data show CDR1 as SGHTA and CDR2 as FQGNSA. CDR3 sequence (DNA): TGTGCCAGCAGCTTACTCGGGACTAGCGATGAGCAGTTCTTC. Translated: CASSLLGTSDEQFF. The variable domain in full, completed from reference TRBV7-2 and TRBJ2-1, reads GAGVSQSPSNKVTEKGKDVELRCDPISGHTALYWYRQSLGQGLEFLIYFQGNSAPDKSGLPSDRFSAERTGGSVSTLTIQRTQQEDSAVYLCASSLLGTSDEQFFGPGTRLTVL.

This chain connects TRBV5-1 to TRBJ2-7, with TRBD1 matching over 11 bases. Unmatched junction bases numbered 4, after V lost 3 bases and J lost 5 bases. Looked up from germline, CDR1 is SGHRS and CDR2 is YFSETQ. This CDR3 region has 14 residues. CDR3 protein: CASSSGQGEDEQYF. The CDR3 DNA reads TGCGCCAGCAGCTCGGGACAGGGGGAAGACGAGCAGTACTTC. The variable domain in full, with the rest retrieved from reference TRBV5-1 and TRBJ2-7, is KAGVTQTPRYLIKTRGQQVTLSCSPISGHRSVSWYQQTPGQGLQFLFEYFSETQRNKGNFPGRFSGRQFSNSRSEMNVSTLELGDSALYLCASSSGQGEDEQYFGPGTRLTVT.

This clone was picked up a small number of times. The chain has TRBV6-6 and TRBJ1-1, with unresolved D. There are 15 residues in the CDR3. V lost 5 bases, J lost 1 base, and 14 bases lay in between. Germline values: CDR1 MNHNY, CDR2 SVGAGI (reference sequence). This CDR3 is CASSARGRTNTEAFF. Here the CDR3 DNA reads TGTGCCAGCAGTGCCCGAGGGAGGACGAACACTGAAGCTTTCTTT.

A remark on this clone: Other nucleotide sequences in the sample specify the same CDR3. The genes are TRBV30 and TRBJ2-2; tentatively, D is TRBD1 (5 bases). Per the germline V gene, CDR1 is GTSNPN and CDR2 is SVGIG (reference sequence). CDR3 size: 14 residues. V was shortened by 3 bases and J by 3 bases, with 11 bases between the two germline ends. CDR3 protein: CAWRGRVDTGELFF. The CDR3 DNA reads as TGTGCCTGGAGGGGCAGGGTTGACACCGGGGAGCTGTTTTTT.

V usage is TRBV9 and J usage is TRBJ2-1, with a weak D call TRBD1 (6 bases). The germline V gene has CDR1 SGDLS and CDR2 YYNGEE. The V end lost 2 bases, the J end lost 4 bases, and 10 bases lay between the germline ends. There are 14 residues in the CDR3. CDR3: CASSVGAQYNEQFF. The CDR3 DNA follows: TGTGCCAGCAGCGTGGGGGCGCAGTACAATGAGCAGTTCTTC.

This clone occurred a few times. V and J are TRBV30 and TRBJ2-6, with D hard to call. The CDR3 consists of 15 residues. Trimming took 0 bases from V and 4 from J, leaving 10 bases between them. Germline CDR1 GTSNPN, CDR2 SVGIG (reference sequence). The CDR3 here is CAWSVRQTGANVLTF. The DNA for the CDR3 is TGTGCCTGGAGTGTACGGCAAACCGGGGCCAACGTCCTGACTTTC.

The rearrangement uses TRBV9 and TRBJ2-3, with no clear D. Looked up from germline, CDR1 is SGDLS and CDR2 is YYNGEE. The V end lost 0 bases, the J end lost 1 base, and 9 bases lay between the germline ends. CDR3 size: 15 residues. CDR3 in DNA: TGTGCCAGCAGCGTAGGACCCCCAGGCACAGATACGCAGTATTTT. Its protein is CASSVGPPGTDTQYF.

The rearrangement joins TRBV9 to TRBJ2-5; 7 bases align to TRBD2. The V gene end was trimmed by 4 bases and the J gene end by 5 bases; junction bases not matched to a gene: 14. Looked up from germline, CDR1 is SGDLS and CDR2 is YYNGEE. CDR3 length: 16 amino acids. The CDR3 bases are TGTGCCAGCAGCTCGAGCGGGGCGGGAGCCTACGAGACCCAGTACTTC. Translated, it gives CASSSSGAGAYETQYF.

This clone occurred a few times. The V gene is TRBV5-1, the J gene TRBJ2-2; D is perhaps TRBD2 (5 bases). Per the germline V gene, CDR1 is SGHRS and CDR2 is YFSETQ. The CDR3 spans 15 residues. Trimming left V 0 bases short and J 6 bases short, with 12 bases between. The CDR3 nucleotides are TGCGCCAGCAGCTTGGGGCAACCCGGGGCCGGGGAGCTGTTTTTT. Its translation: CASSLGQPGAGELFF.